The 10 T cell receptor beta chains below were found in one sample sequenced in a study of shared clonotypes between healthy human individuals. Data came from immunoSEQ multiplex PCR; TCRdb stores just in-frame clones and leaves some out. The repertoire has about 92,000 clones, around half of them found once; the top ten carry about 16%. Source material: PBMCs. The receptors come from a woman in her thirties or forties in good health. Some clones in this sample may be carry-over from other donors' samples.

The genes are TRBV11-2 and TRBJ2-7; no clear D gene. Per germline, CDR1 SGHAT and CDR2 FQNNGV. The CDR3 consists of 13 residues. Trimming took off 5 bases at V and 0 bases at J, with 8 bases between the two ends. CDR3 sequence (DNA): TGTGCCAGCAGCAACCCGAGCTCCTACGAGCAGTACTTC. Its translation is CASSNPSSYEQYF.

The chain couples TRBV7-2 to TRBJ2-3; the match to TRBD2 covers 11 bases. Trimming took 6 bases from V and 2 from J; bases not matched to a gene: 7. CDR1 SGHTA and CDR2 FQGNSA come from the germline V gene. The CDR3 is 16 residues long. The CDR3: CASRQLAGAFTDTQYF. For the CDR3, the DNA is TGTGCCAGCAGACAACTAGCGGGAGCCTTCACAGATACGCAGTATTTT.

This clone has just one count. Only one base separates this from a far larger clonotype, so it likely reflects a read error. V gene TRBV7-9 combines with J gene TRBJ1-3, with D possibly TRBD1 on 5 matching bases. The CDR3 extends over 14 amino acids. The germline CDR1 and CDR2 sequences are SEHNR and FQNEAQ (reference sequence). V was shortened by 4 bases and J by 8 bases, with 15 bases between the two germline ends. CDR3 protein: CASSSLGGPDTIYF. In DNA form, the CDR3 reads TGTGCCAGCAGCTCCCTCGGGGGTCCAGACACCATATATTTT.

This clone was counted between two and nine times. This sample also contains other DNA sequences that code for the same CDR3. The chain uses TRBV18 and TRBJ2-5; D not certain. This CDR3 is 12 amino acids long. Germline loops: CDR1 KGHSH, CDR2 LQKENI. Trimming cost V 3 bases and J 2 bases, with 4 bases left between them. This CDR3 reads CASSPRQETQYF. CDR3 nucleotide sequence: TGTGCCAGCTCACCCAGGCAAGAGACCCAGTACTTC.

V usage is TRBV9 and J usage is TRBJ1-2; D perhaps matches TRBD1 (6 bases). Germline CDR1 SGDLS, CDR2 YYNGEE. Deletions cut 1 base from V and 6 bases from J, with 10 bases between. The CDR3 contains 13 residues. The CDR3 nucleotides are TGTGCCAGCAGCGTATGGCCAGGGGATGGCTACACCTTC. It yields the protein CASSVWPGDGYTF.

This clone was observed many times. V is TRBV7-9 and J is TRBJ2-1, with 11 bases aligning to TRBD1. With 5 bases clipped from V and 6 bases from J, the junction kept 9 bases outside the gene matches. This CDR3 spans 16 amino acids. Germline V gene lookup returns CDR1 SEHNR and CDR2 FQNEAQ (reference sequence). The CDR3 nucleotides read TGTGCCAGCAGCCGTGGGACAGGGGGTTTGATCAATGAGCAGTTCTTC. Translated: CASSRGTGGLINEQFF.

The gene calls are TRBV30 and TRBJ2-2; 10 positions match TRBD2. The CDR3 contains 19 residues. Germline CDR1 is GTSNPN and CDR2 is SVGIG (reference sequence). The ends lost 0 bases at V and 7 bases at J; junction bases unmatched: 17. The CDR3 protein is CAWSVRGRASGSLGGELFF. The CDR3 nucleotides are TGTGCCTGGAGTGTACGGGGCCGGGCTAGCGGGAGCCTTGGCGGGGAGCTGTTTTTT.

The rearrangement uses TRBV9 and TRBJ2-1; possible D gene TRBD2, 5 bases. The CDR3 is 15 residues long. The V end was cut by 0 bases, the J end by 3 bases, with 10 bases between. CDR1 SGDLS and CDR2 YYNGEE come from the germline V gene. The CDR3 loop reads CASSVVGDGYNEQFF. The CDR3 DNA sequence: TGTGCCAGCAGCGTAGTGGGAGATGGCTACAATGAGCAGTTCTTC.

To note about this clone: Germline is not matched at one junction end, which may reflect a read error. The chain recombines TRBV10-3 with TRBJ1-2; the D is unclear. Per the germline V gene, CDR1 is ENHRY and CDR2 is SYGVKD. CDR3 length: 12 amino acids. For the CDR3, the DNA is TGTGCCATCGGTGAGTTACCCTATGGCTACACCTTC. This translates into CAIGELPYGYTF.

The V call is TRBV7-6, the J call TRBJ2-2; 8 nucleotides line up with TRBD2. Germline CDR1 is SGHVS and CDR2 is FNYEAQ. V shed 4 bases, J shed 5 bases, and the junction held 3 bases outside the gene matches. The CDR3 has 14 residues. CDR3 loop: CASSSRGGTGELFF. The DNA of the CDR3 is TGTGCCAGCAGCTCCCGGGGGGGAACCGGGGAGCTGTTTTTT.